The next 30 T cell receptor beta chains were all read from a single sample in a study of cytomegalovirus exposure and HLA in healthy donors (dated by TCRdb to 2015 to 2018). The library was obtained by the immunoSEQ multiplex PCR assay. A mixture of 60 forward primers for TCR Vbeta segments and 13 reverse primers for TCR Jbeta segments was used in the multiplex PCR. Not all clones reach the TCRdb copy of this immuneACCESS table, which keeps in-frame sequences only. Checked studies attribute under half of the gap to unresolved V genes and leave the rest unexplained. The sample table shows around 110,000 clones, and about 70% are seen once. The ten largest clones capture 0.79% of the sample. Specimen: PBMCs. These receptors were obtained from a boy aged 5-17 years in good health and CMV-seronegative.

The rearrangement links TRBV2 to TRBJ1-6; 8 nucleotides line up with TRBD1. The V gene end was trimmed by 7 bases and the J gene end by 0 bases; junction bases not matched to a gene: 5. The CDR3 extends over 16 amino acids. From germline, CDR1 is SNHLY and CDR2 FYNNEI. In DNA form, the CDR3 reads TGTGCCAGCATGAACAGGGGGAGCTCCTATAATTCACCCCTCCACTTT. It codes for CASMNRGSSYNSPLHF.

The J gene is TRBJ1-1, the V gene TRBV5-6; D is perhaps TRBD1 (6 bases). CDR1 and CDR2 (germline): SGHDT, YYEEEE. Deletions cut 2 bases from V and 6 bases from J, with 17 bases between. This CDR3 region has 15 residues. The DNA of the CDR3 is TGTGCCAGCAGCTTTCGGGGACACATCATTTCTGAAGCTTTCTTT. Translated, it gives CASSFRGHIISEAFF.

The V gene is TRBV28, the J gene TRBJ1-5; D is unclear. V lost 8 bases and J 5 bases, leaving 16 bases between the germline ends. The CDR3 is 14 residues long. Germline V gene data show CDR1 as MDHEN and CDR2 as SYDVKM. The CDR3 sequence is CASRRALAYQPQHF. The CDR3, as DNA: TGTGCCAGCCGGCGGGCCTTAGCCTATCAGCCCCAGCATTTT.

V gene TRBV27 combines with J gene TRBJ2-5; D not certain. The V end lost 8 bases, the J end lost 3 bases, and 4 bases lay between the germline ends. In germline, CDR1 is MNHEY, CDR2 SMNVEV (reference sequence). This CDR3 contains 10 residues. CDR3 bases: TGTGCCAGCCCAGAAGAGACCCAGTACTTC. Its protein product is CASPEETQYF.

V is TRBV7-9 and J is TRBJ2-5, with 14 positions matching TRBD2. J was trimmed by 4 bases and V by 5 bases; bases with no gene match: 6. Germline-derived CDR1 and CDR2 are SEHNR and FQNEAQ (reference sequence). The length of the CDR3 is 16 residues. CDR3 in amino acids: CASSLGLAGGRETQYF. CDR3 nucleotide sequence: TGTGCCAGCAGCCTAGGACTAGCGGGGGGAAGAGAGACCCAGTACTTC.

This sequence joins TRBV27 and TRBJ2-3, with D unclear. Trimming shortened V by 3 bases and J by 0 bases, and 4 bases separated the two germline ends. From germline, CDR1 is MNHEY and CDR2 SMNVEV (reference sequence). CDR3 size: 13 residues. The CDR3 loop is CASSFLSTDTQYF. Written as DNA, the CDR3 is TGTGCCAGCAGTTTCCTCAGCACAGATACGCAGTATTTT.

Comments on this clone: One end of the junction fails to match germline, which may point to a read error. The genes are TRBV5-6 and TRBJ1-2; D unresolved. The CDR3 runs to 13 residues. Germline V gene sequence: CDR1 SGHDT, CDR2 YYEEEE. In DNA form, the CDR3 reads TGTGCCACCAGCTCGTCAGCGAACTATGGCTACACCTTC. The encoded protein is CATSSSANYGYTF.

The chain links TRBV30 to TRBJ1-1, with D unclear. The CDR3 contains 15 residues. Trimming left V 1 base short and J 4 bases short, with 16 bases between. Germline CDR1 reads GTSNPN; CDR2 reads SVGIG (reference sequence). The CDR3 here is CAWSDDRGVATEAFF. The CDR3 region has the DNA TGTGCCTGGAGTGACGACCGGGGTGTCGCCACTGAAGCTTTCTTT.

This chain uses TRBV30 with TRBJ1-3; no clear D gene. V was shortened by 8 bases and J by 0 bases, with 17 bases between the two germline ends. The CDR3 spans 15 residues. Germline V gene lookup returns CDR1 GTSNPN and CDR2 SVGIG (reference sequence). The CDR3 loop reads CALNRDIHSGNTIYF. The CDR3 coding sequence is TGTGCCCTCAACCGCGACATACACTCTGGAAACACCATATATTTT.

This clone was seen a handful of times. The CDR3 sequence: CATSRGPGDEQFF. The CDR3 DNA follows: TGTGCCACCTCTAGGGGGCCGGGTGATGAGCAGTTCTTC. The V and J genes are TRBV6-1 and TRBJ2-1, with 7 bases that match TRBD1. Trimming at V came to 10 bases and at J to 8 bases, leaving 11 bases not matched to a gene. The CDR3 is 13 residues long. Looked up from germline, CDR1 is MNHNS and CDR2 is SASEGT.

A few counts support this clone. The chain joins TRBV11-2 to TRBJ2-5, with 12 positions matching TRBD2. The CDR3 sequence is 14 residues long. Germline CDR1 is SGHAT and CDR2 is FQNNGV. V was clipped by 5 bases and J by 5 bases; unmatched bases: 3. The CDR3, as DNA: TGTGCCAGCAGCGTAGGACTAGCGGGGGAGACCCAGTACTTC. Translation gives CASSVGLAGETQYF.

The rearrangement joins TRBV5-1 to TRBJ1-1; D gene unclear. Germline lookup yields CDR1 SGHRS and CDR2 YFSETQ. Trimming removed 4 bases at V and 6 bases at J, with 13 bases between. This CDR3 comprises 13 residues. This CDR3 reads CASSPTGIAEAFF. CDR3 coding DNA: TGCGCCAGCAGCCCCACGGGGATTGCTGAAGCTTTCTTT.

This chain's CDR3 is CASSTGLAQPQHF. CDR3 nucleotides: TGTGCCAGCAGTACTGGGCTGGCTCAGCCCCAGCATTTT. The V call is TRBV6-1, the J call TRBJ1-5; D gene ambiguous. The V end was cut by 5 bases, the J end by 6 bases, with 11 bases between. From germline, CDR1 is MNHNS and CDR2 SASEGT. The CDR3 totals 13 residues.

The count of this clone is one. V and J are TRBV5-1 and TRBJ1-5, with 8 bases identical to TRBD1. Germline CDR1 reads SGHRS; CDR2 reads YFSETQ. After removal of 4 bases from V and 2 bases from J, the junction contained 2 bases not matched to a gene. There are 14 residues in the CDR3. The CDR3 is CASSPDRGNQPQHF. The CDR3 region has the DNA TGCGCCAGCAGCCCGGACAGGGGCAATCAGCCCCAGCATTTT.

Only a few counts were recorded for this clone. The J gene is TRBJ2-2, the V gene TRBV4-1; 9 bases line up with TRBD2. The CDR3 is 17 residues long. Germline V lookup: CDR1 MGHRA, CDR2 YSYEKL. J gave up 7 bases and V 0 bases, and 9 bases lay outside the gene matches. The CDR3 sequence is CASSQDLRREGDGELFF. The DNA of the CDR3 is TGCGCCAGCAGCCAAGATCTCCGGCGGGAGGGGGACGGGGAGCTGTTTTTT.

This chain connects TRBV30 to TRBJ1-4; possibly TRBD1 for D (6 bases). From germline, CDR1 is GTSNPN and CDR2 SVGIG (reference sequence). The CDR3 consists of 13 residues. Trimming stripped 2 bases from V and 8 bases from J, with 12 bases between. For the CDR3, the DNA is TGTGCCTGGAGTAGGGAGGGGGAGGAAAAACTGTTTTTT. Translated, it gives CAWSREGEEKLFF.

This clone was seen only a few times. The CDR3 reads CASSDTFGQGPTGELFF. The CDR3 DNA is TGTGCCAGCAGTGACACCTTTGGACAGGGCCCCACCGGGGAGCTGTTTTTT. The chain links TRBV6-4 to TRBJ2-2; 8 bases are shared with TRBD1. With V trimmed by 2 bases and J by 4 bases, 9 bases remained unmatched. The CDR3 covers 17 residues. Looked up from germline, CDR1 is MRHNA and CDR2 is SNTAGT.

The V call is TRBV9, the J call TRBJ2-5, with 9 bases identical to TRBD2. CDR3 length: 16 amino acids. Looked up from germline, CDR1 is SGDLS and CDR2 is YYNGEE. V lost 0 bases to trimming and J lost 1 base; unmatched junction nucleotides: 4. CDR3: CASSVGVAGAQETQYF. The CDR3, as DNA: TGTGCCAGCAGCGTAGGGGTAGCGGGGGCCCAAGAGACCCAGTACTTC. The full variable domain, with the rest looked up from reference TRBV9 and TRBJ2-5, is DSGVTQTPKHLITATGQRVTLRCSPRSGDLSVYWYQQSLDQGLQFLIQYYNGEERAKGNILERFSAQQFPDLHSELNLSSLELGDSALYFCASSVGVAGAQETQYFGPGTRLLVL.

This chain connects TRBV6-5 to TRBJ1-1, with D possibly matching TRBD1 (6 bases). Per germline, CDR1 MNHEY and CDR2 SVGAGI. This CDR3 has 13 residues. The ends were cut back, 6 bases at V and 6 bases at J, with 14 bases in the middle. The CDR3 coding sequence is TGTGCCAGCAGCCCGGACAGAGCGGCTGAAGCTTTCTTT. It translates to CASSPDRAAEAFF.

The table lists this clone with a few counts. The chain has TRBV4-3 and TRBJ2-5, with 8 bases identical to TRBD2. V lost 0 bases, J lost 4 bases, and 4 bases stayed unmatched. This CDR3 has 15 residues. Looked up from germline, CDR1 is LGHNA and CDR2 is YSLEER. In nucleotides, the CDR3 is TGCGCCAGCAGCCAAGATCGGGGGGGTATAGAGACCCAGTACTTC. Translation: CASSQDRGGIETQYF.

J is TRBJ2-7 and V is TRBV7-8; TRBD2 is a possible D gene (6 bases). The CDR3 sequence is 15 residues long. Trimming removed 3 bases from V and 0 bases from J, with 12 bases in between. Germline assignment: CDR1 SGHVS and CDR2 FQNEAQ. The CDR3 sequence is CASSFWDSSSYEQYF. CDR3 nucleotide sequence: TGTGCCAGCAGCTTCTGGGACTCAAGCTCCTACGAGCAGTACTTC.

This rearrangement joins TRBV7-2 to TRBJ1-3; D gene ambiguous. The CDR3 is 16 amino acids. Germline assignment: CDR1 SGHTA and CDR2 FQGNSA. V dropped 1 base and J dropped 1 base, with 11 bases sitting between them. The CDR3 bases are TGTGCCAGCAGCTTAGGGCCGGGGAAATCTGGAAACACCATATATTTT. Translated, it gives CASSLGPGKSGNTIYF.

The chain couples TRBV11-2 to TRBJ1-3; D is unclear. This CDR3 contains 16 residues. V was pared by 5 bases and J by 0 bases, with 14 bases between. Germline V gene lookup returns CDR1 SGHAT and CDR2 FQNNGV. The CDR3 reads CASSLHYAGSGNTIYF. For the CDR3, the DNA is TGTGCCAGCAGCCTCCATTACGCCGGCTCTGGAAACACCATATATTTT.

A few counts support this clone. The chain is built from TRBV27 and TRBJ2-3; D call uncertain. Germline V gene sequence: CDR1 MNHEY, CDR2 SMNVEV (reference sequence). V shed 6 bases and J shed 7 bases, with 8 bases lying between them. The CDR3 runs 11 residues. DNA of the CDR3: TGTGCCAGCAGCCGCGCAAATACGCAGTATTTT. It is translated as CASSRANTQYF.

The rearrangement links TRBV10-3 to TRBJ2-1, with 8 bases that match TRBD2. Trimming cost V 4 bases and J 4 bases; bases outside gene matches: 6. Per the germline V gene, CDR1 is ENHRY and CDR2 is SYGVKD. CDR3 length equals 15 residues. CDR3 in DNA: TGTGCCATCAGTGTCTCCGGGGGGGAATACAATGAGCAGTTCTTC. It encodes CAISVSGGEYNEQFF.

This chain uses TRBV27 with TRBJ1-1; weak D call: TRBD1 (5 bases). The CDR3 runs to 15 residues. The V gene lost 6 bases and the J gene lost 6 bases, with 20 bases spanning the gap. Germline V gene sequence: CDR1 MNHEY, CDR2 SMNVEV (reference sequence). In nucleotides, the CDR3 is TGTGCCAGCAGAACCCGGGAGGGGTTAATGGCTGAAGCTTTCTTT. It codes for CASRTREGLMAEAFF.

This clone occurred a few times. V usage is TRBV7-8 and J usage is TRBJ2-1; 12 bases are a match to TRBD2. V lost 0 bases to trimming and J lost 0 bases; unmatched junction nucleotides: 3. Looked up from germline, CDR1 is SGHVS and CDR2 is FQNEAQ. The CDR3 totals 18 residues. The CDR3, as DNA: TGTGCCAGCAGCTTAGCGACTAGCGGGAGCCCCTCCTACAATGAGCAGTTCTTC. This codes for CASSLATSGSPSYNEQFF. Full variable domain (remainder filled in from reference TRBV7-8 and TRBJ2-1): GAGVSQSPRYKVAKRGQDVALRCDPISGHVSLFWYQQALGQGPEFLTYFQNEAQLDKSGLPSDRFFAERPEGSVSTLKIQRTQQEDSAVYLCASSLATSGSPSYNEQFFGPGTRLTVL.

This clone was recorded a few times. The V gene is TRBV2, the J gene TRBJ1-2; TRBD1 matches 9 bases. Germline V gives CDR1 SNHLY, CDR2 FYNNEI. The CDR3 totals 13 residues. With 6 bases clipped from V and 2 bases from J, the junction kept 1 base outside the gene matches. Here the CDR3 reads CASSGTGNYGYTF. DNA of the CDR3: TGTGCCAGCAGCGGGACAGGGAACTATGGCTACACCTTC. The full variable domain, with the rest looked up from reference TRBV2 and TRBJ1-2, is EPEVTQTPSHQVTQMGQEVILRCVPISNHLYFYWYRQILGQKVEFLVSFYNNEISEKSEIFDDQFSVERPDGSNFTLKIRSTKLEDSAMYFCASSGTGNYGYTFGSGTRLTVV.

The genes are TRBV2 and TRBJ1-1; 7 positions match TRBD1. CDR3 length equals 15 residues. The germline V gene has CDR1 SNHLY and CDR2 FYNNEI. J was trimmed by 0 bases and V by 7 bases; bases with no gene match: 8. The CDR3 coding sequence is TGTGCCAGCAATGGAGGGGGCGCATTGAACACTGAAGCTTTCTTT. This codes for CASNGGGALNTEAFF.

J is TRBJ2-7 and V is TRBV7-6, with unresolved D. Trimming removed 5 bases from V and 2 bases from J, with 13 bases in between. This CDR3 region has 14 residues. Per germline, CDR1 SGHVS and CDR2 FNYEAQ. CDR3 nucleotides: TGTGCCAGCAGCCACCGAATAGTCCCCTACGAGCAGTACTTC. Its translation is CASSHRIVPYEQYF.